The rows below give T cell receptor beta chains drawn from one sample of a study of OX40 agonist ivuxolimab in advanced cancers. The repertoire was sequenced with immunoSEQ multiplex PCR; TCRdb's copy has only in-frame clones and lacks some. The sample records around 60,000 clones, about 87% being singletons. Source: CD4+ or CD8+ T cells sorted from blood, taken in a trial of the OX40 agonist ivuxolimab. The receptors shown here come from an adult with an advanced solid tumor such as melanoma, head and neck, liver or kidney cancer. The CDR3 runs from the conserved cysteine through the conserved F or W. The D gene is left open where the match is weak. For some rows the clone size is stated as once, few or many, or as a class when expanded; others skip it.

V gene: TRBV11-2
clone size: -
J gene: TRBJ2-1
D gene: -
CDR3 DNA: TGTGCCAGCAGAATAACAGGAGTCAATGAGCAGTTCTTC
CDR3 protein: CASRITGVNEQFF

V gene: TRBV4-1
clone size: -
J gene: TRBJ2-2
D gene: -
CDR3 DNA: TGCGCCAGCAGCCAGGTGGAGAACACCGGGGAGCTGTTTTTT
CDR3 protein: CASSQVENTGELFF

V gene: TRBV7-6
clone size: -
J gene: TRBJ1-1
D gene: -
CDR3 DNA: TGTGCCAGCAGCACGGACTGGAACACTGAAGCTTTCTTT
CDR3 protein: CASSTDWNTEAFF

V gene: TRBV7-2
clone size: -
J gene: TRBJ1-5
D gene: -
CDR3 DNA: TGTGCCAGCAGCTTAAGAGGCGGGACCGTTTATAGCAATCAGCCCCAGCATTTT
CDR3 protein: CASSLRGGTVYSNQPQHF

V gene: TRBV19
clone size: -
J gene: TRBJ2-5
D gene: -
CDR3 DNA: TGTGCCAGTAGTGTCAGGGGTCTAGACCAAGAGACCCAGTACTTC
CDR3 protein: CASSVRGLDQETQYF

V gene: TRBV6-1
clone size: -
J gene: TRBJ1-6
D gene: -
CDR3 DNA: TGTGCCAGCAGTCGGATCATTAGGGATTCACCCCTCCACTTT
CDR3 protein: CASSRIIRDSPLHF

V gene: TRBV6-6
clone size: -
J gene: TRBJ1-3
D gene: -
CDR3 DNA: TGTGCCAGCAGTTACTGGCGGGGATCTGGAAACACCATATATTTT
CDR3 protein: CASSYWRGSGNTIYF

V gene: TRBV5-5
clone size: -
J gene: TRBJ2-7
D gene: TRBD1
CDR3 DNA: TGTGCCAGCAGCTTGGGTTCCAGGGGGCCGGGCGAGCAGTACTTC
CDR3 protein: CASSLGSRGPGEQYF

V gene: TRBV29-1
clone size: medium-sized
J gene: TRBJ1-1
D gene: -
CDR3 DNA: TGCAGCGTTGAGAGGGACACTGAAGCTTTCTTT
CDR3 protein: CSVERDTEAFF

V gene: TRBV9
clone size: -
J gene: TRBJ2-1
D gene: -
CDR3 DNA: TGTGCCAGCAGCGTAGAAGGGATAGGGGGTTATGAGCAGTTCTTC
CDR3 protein: CASSVEGIGGYEQFF

V gene: TRBV28
clone size: -
J gene: TRBJ1-4
D gene: TRBD1
CDR3 DNA: TGTGCCAGCAGTGACAGGGGGCGAGACGAAAAACTGTTTTTT
CDR3 protein: CASSDRGRDEKLFF

V gene: TRBV19
clone size: once
J gene: TRBJ2-3
D gene: -
CDR3 DNA: TGTGCCAGTAGTATGGACGCCCGAGGAGAGGCGAGCACAGATACGCAGTATTTT
CDR3 protein: CASSMDARGEASTDTQYF

V gene: TRBV5-3
clone size: -
J gene: TRBJ1-6
D gene: -
CDR3 DNA: TGTGCCAGAAGCCCCGTGTCGAGTTTTGGCCTCACCTCCTATAATTCACCCCTCCACTTT
CDR3 protein: CARSPVSSFGLTSYNSPLHF

V gene: TRBV18
clone size: -
J gene: TRBJ2-3
D gene: -
CDR3 DNA: TGTGCCAGCTCACCAAGGGGTACCGTCGCAGATACGCAGTATTTT
CDR3 protein: CASSPRGTVADTQYF

V gene: TRBV9
clone size: -
J gene: TRBJ2-2
D gene: -
CDR3 DNA: TGTGCCAGCAGCCCCGAATCCAACACCGGGGAGCTGTTTTTT
CDR3 protein: CASSPESNTGELFF

V gene: TRBV4-3
clone size: -
J gene: TRBJ2-1
D gene: -
CDR3 DNA: TGCGCCAGCAGCCAAGAAGGTCTAGCTGGGTTCGATGAGCAGTTCTTC
CDR3 protein: CASSQEGLAGFDEQFF

V gene: TRBV10-2
clone size: -
J gene: TRBJ1-6
D gene: TRBD1
CDR3 DNA: TGCGCCAGCAGACAGGGGCCCTCCTATAATTCACCCCTCCACTTT
CDR3 protein: CASRQGPSYNSPLHF

V gene: TRBV5-8
clone size: -
J gene: TRBJ2-5
D gene: TRBD1
CDR3 DNA: TGTGCCAGCAGCACTGGACAGGGATCAGAGACCCAGTACTTC
CDR3 protein: CASSTGQGSETQYF

V gene: TRBV7-2
clone size: -
J gene: TRBJ2-7
D gene: TRBD1
CDR3 DNA: TGTGCCAGCAGCTCCAGGACAGGGGGCGGCTACGAGCAGTACTTC
CDR3 protein: CASSSRTGGGYEQYF

V gene: TRBV25-1
clone size: -
J gene: TRBJ2-6
D gene: TRBD1
CDR3 DNA: TGTGCCAGCAGTGAATCAGGGGGCAGCTCTGGGGCCAACGTCCTGACTTTC
CDR3 protein: CASSESGGSSGANVLTF

V gene: TRBV6-1
clone size: -
J gene: TRBJ2-5
D gene: TRBD1
CDR3 DNA: TGTGCCAGCAGTGTAGGGACAGGGTTAATAGAGACCCAGTACTTC
CDR3 protein: CASSVGTGLIETQYF

V gene: TRBV30
clone size: -
J gene: TRBJ1-4
D gene: -
CDR3 DNA: TGTGCCTGGAGTGTACCCGGAGGGGCGACTAATGAAAAACTGTTTTTT
CDR3 protein: CAWSVPGGATNEKLFF

V gene: TRBV5-6
clone size: -
J gene: TRBJ2-5
D gene: TRBD1
CDR3 DNA: TGTGCCAGCAGCTTGTCGCAGGGGGAGAGACTCCAAGAGACCCAGTACTTC
CDR3 protein: CASSLSQGERLQETQYF